This TCR beta chain was captured by sequencing in a study of cytomegalovirus exposure and HLA in healthy donors. General study points: As a later analysis showed, a missense DCLRE1C variant was linked to trimming of TCR beta V- and J-genes. Evidence from a later analysis indicated that most CMV-associated TCR beta chains looked HLA-restricted.

At the time of sampling, donors were nominally healthy, though unrecorded immune exposures were likely. It was with 60 Vbeta and 13 Jbeta primers that the PCR ran. Clones were sequenced by immunoSEQ multiplex PCR, and TCRdb holds only the in-frame ones, with some missing. The data show 100,000 to 150,000 clones, with about three quarters seen just once and approximately 2% held by the top ten. Comment on this clone: Antigen specificity is unknown.

The V end lost 6 bases, the J end lost 0 bases, and 17 bases lay between the germline ends. Germline V gene lookup returns CDR1 KGHSH and CDR2 LQKENI. CDR3 size: 17 residues. The specimen was PBMCs. This chain connects TRBV18 to TRBJ2-2; tentatively, D is TRBD2 (7 bases). This TCR was sampled from a man aged 50-59 years in good health and CMV-seronegative. The DNA of the CDR3 is TGTGCCAGCTCCCCCCGGGAGGAGGGGGCGAACACCGGGGAGCTGTTTTTT. It specifies CASSPREEGANTGELFF.